The T cell receptor beta chain under discussion was sequenced for a study of cytotoxic CD8 clonotypes in ibrutinib-treated CLL. Concerning this clone itself: Its antigen is as yet unknown.

Trimming removed 5 bases from V and 4 bases from J; junction bases left unmatched: 16. This CDR3 region has 17 residues. The germline V gene has CDR1 SEHNR and CDR2 FQNEAQ (reference sequence). Study-level findings and limits: Collection times varied between progressing and sustained-remission patients.

Produced via immunoSEQ multiplex PCR; TCRdb's table is partial and in-frame only. The table has 40,000 or so clones, 60% to 75% seen once. This receptor was identified in a human donor with chronic lymphocytic leukemia. The specimen was PBMCs, collected at disease progression, from a patient treated with ibrutinib. The rearrangement uses TRBV7-9 and TRBJ2-7, with 8 bases fitting TRBD1. The CDR3 DNA follows: TGTGCCAGCAGCCCCATCCTGGCCCCAGGGGGCCGGTACGAGCAGTACTTC. This sequence encodes CASSPILAPGGRYEQYF.